This is a list of T cell receptor beta chains from one sample in a study of blood T cells in healthy people across ages. TCRdb reprocessed the 5' RACE reads via MiXCR and lists one record per CDR3 protein. Altogether under 850,000 distinct CDR3 sequences are present, roughly 34% being singletons, with the ten largest covering under 15%. Material for sequencing was blood. Every receptor here comes from a man between 18 and 35 years old in good health. Both conserved end residues are part of each CDR3. Each record gives: D gene, V gene, J gene, clone size, CDR3 protein, CDR3 DNA. The D gene is left open where the match is weak. Clone size is given for some rows only: seen once, a few or many times, or a class if the clone is expanded.

d_call: NA
v_call: TRBV25-1
j_call: TRBJ2-5
clone_size: NA
cdr3_aa: CASSEYSERETQYF
cdr3_nt: TGTGCCAGCAGTGAATATTCCGAAAGAGAGACCCAGTACTTC

d_call: NA
v_call: TRBV14
j_call: TRBJ2-5
clone_size: few
cdr3_aa: CASSQGKLVFFEETQYF
cdr3_nt: TGTGCCAGCAGCCAAGGGAAGCTAGTCTTCTTCGAAGAGACCCAGTACTTC

d_call: NA
v_call: TRBV7-9
j_call: TRBJ2-5
clone_size: NA
cdr3_aa: CASSSLREQETQYF
cdr3_nt: TGTGCCAGCAGCTCCCTAAGGGAGCAAGAGACCCAGTACTTC

d_call: TRBD2
v_call: TRBV3-1
j_call: TRBJ2-4
clone_size: NA
cdr3_aa: CASSPGLAGNKNIQYF
cdr3_nt: TGTGCCAGCAGCCCTGGACTAGCGGGGAACAAAAACATTCAGTACTTC

d_call: TRBD1
v_call: TRBV12-3/TRBV12-4
j_call: TRBJ1-3
clone_size: NA
cdr3_aa: CASSSEDRGGENTIYF
cdr3_nt: TGTGCCAGCAGCTCAGAGGACAGGGGAGGTGAAAACACCATATATTTT

d_call: NA
v_call: TRBV29-1
j_call: TRBJ2-3
clone_size: NA
cdr3_aa: CSAVPLFSGSGTDTQYF
cdr3_nt: TGCAGCGCTGTTCCGCTCTTTTCCGGGAGTGGCACAGATACGCAGTATTTT

d_call: NA
v_call: TRBV12-3/TRBV12-4
j_call: TRBJ1-1
clone_size: many
cdr3_aa: CASSTREAFF
cdr3_nt: TGTGCCAGCAGTACACGAGAAGCTTTCTTT

d_call: NA
v_call: TRBV20-1
j_call: TRBJ1-5
clone_size: NA
cdr3_aa: CRAPDPASGCTQPQHF
cdr3_nt: TGCAGAGCCCCAGACCCGGCCTCAGGGTGTACTCAGCCCCAGCATTTT

d_call: TRBD2
v_call: TRBV7-9
j_call: TRBJ2-7
clone_size: few
cdr3_aa: CASSLTIAGGRGEQYF
cdr3_nt: TGTGCCAGCAGCTTGACAATAGCGGGGGGGCGTGGTGAGCAGTACTTC

d_call: NA
v_call: TRBV7-8
j_call: TRBJ1-1
clone_size: NA
cdr3_aa: CASSLNPDSQAFF
cdr3_nt: TGTGCCAGCAGCTTAAACCCGGACAGTCAAGCTTTCTTT

d_call: TRBD1
v_call: TRBV20-1
j_call: TRBJ2-5
clone_size: few
cdr3_aa: CSATSWDSQETQYF
cdr3_nt: TGCAGTGCTACATCATGGGACAGCCAAGAGACCCAGTACTTC

d_call: TRBD1
v_call: TRBV5-5
j_call: TRBJ1-2
clone_size: many
cdr3_aa: CASRRTGSDYGYTF
cdr3_nt: TGTGCCAGCAGACGGACAGGGAGCGACTATGGCTACACCTTC

d_call: TRBD1
v_call: TRBV20-1
j_call: TRBJ1-2
clone_size: many
cdr3_aa: CSATETGYGYTF
cdr3_nt: TGCAGTGCTACGGAGACAGGGTATGGCTACACCTTC

d_call: NA
v_call: TRBV12-3/TRBV12-4
j_call: TRBJ1-1
clone_size: few
cdr3_aa: CASSFPQTGLTEAFF
cdr3_nt: TGTGCCAGCAGTTTTCCCCAAACAGGGCTCACTGAAGCTTTCTTT

d_call: NA
v_call: TRBV27
j_call: TRBJ2-7
clone_size: many
cdr3_aa: CASSPRSYEQYF
cdr3_nt: TGTGCCAGCAGCCCAAGATCCTACGAGCAGTACTTC

d_call: NA
v_call: TRBV4-1
j_call: TRBJ2-3
clone_size: few
cdr3_aa: CASSQESRFGDTQYF
cdr3_nt: TGCGCCAGCAGCCAGGAATCTAGGTTCGGAGATACGCAGTATTTT

d_call: NA
v_call: TRBV4-3
j_call: TRBJ1-5
clone_size: few
cdr3_aa: CASSQGWGQPQHF
cdr3_nt: TGCGCCAGCAGCCAAGGCTGGGGGCAGCCCCAGCATTTT

d_call: TRBD1
v_call: TRBV7-2
j_call: TRBJ2-7
clone_size: few
cdr3_aa: CASSFEQGSEQYF
cdr3_nt: TGTGCCAGCAGCTTTGAACAGGGGAGCGAGCAGTACTTC

d_call: NA
v_call: TRBV12-3/TRBV12-4
j_call: TRBJ2-7
clone_size: many
cdr3_aa: CASSFGHPLAYEQYF
cdr3_nt: TGTGCCAGCAGTTTTGGACACCCACTAGCCTACGAGCAGTACTTC

d_call: NA
v_call: TRBV28
j_call: TRBJ2-7
clone_size: NA
cdr3_aa: CATISWGTYEQYF
cdr3_nt: TGTGCCACCATATCCTGGGGGACCTACGAGCAGTACTTC

d_call: NA
v_call: TRBV6-5
j_call: TRBJ2-1
clone_size: NA
cdr3_aa: CARPSPGTNEQFF
cdr3_nt: TGTGCCCGCCCTTCCCCAGGTACCAATGAGCAGTTCTTC

d_call: NA
v_call: TRBV10-3
j_call: TRBJ2-3
clone_size: NA
cdr3_aa: CAIRESPTDTQYF
cdr3_nt: TGTGCCATCAGGGAGTCCCCCACAGATACGCAGTATTTT

d_call: NA
v_call: TRBV7-2
j_call: TRBJ2-4
clone_size: NA
cdr3_aa: CASSHQAGESRNEQYF
cdr3_nt: TGTGCCAGCTCCCACCAAGCCGGGGAGTCACGGAATGAGCAGTACTTC

d_call: NA
v_call: TRBV7-3
j_call: TRBJ1-1
clone_size: NA
cdr3_aa: CASILVTVILNTEAFF
cdr3_nt: TGTGCCAGCATCCTAGTGACAGTGATATTAAACACTGAAGCTTTCTTT

d_call: NA
v_call: TRBV29-1
j_call: TRBJ2-3
clone_size: many
cdr3_aa: CSANLADTQYF
cdr3_nt: TGCAGCGCCAACTTAGCAGATACGCAGTATTTT

d_call: NA
v_call: TRBV27
j_call: TRBJ1-6
clone_size: NA
cdr3_aa: CASTTRPALNSPLHF
cdr3_nt: TGTGCCAGCACCACCAGGCCGGCTTTAAATTCACCCCTCCACTTT

d_call: NA
v_call: TRBV7-2
j_call: TRBJ1-2
clone_size: NA
cdr3_aa: CASSPPDVANYGYTF
cdr3_nt: TGTGCCAGCAGCCCGCCGGACGTAGCTAACTATGGCTACACCTTC

d_call: TRBD2
v_call: TRBV12-3/TRBV12-4
j_call: TRBJ2-5
clone_size: once
cdr3_aa: CAITLGRDYQETQYF
cdr3_nt: TGTGCCATTACCCTCGGGAGGGACTACCAAGAGACCCAGTACTTC

d_call: TRBD1
v_call: TRBV4-3
j_call: TRBJ1-5
clone_size: NA
cdr3_aa: CASSPTTGAGGTWSNQPQHF
cdr3_nt: TGCGCCAGCAGCCCTACAACCGGGGCAGGGGGCACTTGGAGCAATCAGCCCCAGCATTTT

d_call: NA
v_call: TRBV6-6
j_call: TRBJ1-4
clone_size: NA
cdr3_aa: CASSPLRGRFGKLFF
cdr3_nt: TGTGCCAGCAGCCCCCTGCGGGGGAGATTCGGGAAACTGTTTTTT

d_call: NA
v_call: TRBV4-1
j_call: TRBJ2-7
clone_size: many
cdr3_aa: CASSQDSSTPDYEQYF
cdr3_nt: TGCGCCAGCAGCCAAGATTCGTCGACTCCAGACTACGAGCAGTACTTC

d_call: TRBD1
v_call: TRBV19
j_call: TRBJ2-7
clone_size: once
cdr3_aa: CAGSIRTGAAYNEQYF
cdr3_nt: TGTGCCGGTAGTATCCGGACAGGGGCGGCCTACAATGAGCAGTACTTC

d_call: NA
v_call: TRBV12-3/TRBV12-4
j_call: TRBJ2-1
clone_size: many
cdr3_aa: CASGLGDEQFF
cdr3_nt: TGTGCCAGCGGGCTCGGCGATGAGCAGTTCTTC

d_call: NA
v_call: TRBV12-3/TRBV12-4
j_call: TRBJ1-4
clone_size: NA
cdr3_aa: CASRQLSEKLFF
cdr3_nt: TGTGCCAGCCGACAGTTAAGCGAAAAACTGTTTTTT

d_call: NA
v_call: TRBV4-3
j_call: TRBJ1-4
clone_size: NA
cdr3_aa: CASSQGASGEKLFF
cdr3_nt: TGCGCCAGCAGCCAGGGGGCGTCAGGTGAAAAACTGTTTTTT

d_call: TRBD1
v_call: TRBV29-1
j_call: TRBJ1-6
clone_size: few
cdr3_aa: CSVGQGGNSPLHF
cdr3_nt: TGCAGCGTTGGGCAGGGGGGAAATTCACCCCTCCACTTT

d_call: NA
v_call: TRBV5-1
j_call: TRBJ2-4
clone_size: few
cdr3_aa: CASSPGHAGADIQYF
cdr3_nt: TGCGCCAGCAGCCCCGGACATGCCGGGGCGGACATTCAGTACTTC

d_call: NA
v_call: TRBV10-3
j_call: TRBJ1-1
clone_size: NA
cdr3_aa: CAISEAGTGAAAFF
cdr3_nt: TGTGCCATCAGTGAGGCCGGGACGGGGGCTGCAGCTTTCTTT

d_call: TRBD2
v_call: TRBV5-1
j_call: TRBJ2-3
clone_size: NA
cdr3_aa: CASSLVSGGNTDMQYF
cdr3_nt: TGCGCCAGCAGCTTGGTCTCGGGGGGGAACACAGATATGCAGTATTTT

d_call: NA
v_call: TRBV29-1
j_call: TRBJ2-7
clone_size: many
cdr3_aa: CSLRVDYEQYF
cdr3_nt: TGCAGCCTCAGGGTTGACTACGAGCAGTACTTC

d_call: NA
v_call: TRBV20-1
j_call: TRBJ2-5
clone_size: NA
cdr3_aa: CSAFLVGETQYF
cdr3_nt: TGCAGTGCTTTTCTGGTTGGGGAGACCCAGTACTTC

d_call: TRBD1
v_call: TRBV30
j_call: TRBJ2-7
clone_size: NA
cdr3_aa: CAWGGRMGTGSYEQYF
cdr3_nt: TGTGCCTGGGGAGGGCGTATGGGGACAGGGAGCTACGAGCAGTACTTC

d_call: NA
v_call: TRBV5-1
j_call: TRBJ1-1
clone_size: NA
cdr3_aa: CASSYLHGEGVNTEAFF
cdr3_nt: TGCGCCAGCAGCTACCTCCATGGAGAGGGGGTAAACACTGAAGCTTTCTTT

d_call: NA
v_call: TRBV6-1
j_call: TRBJ2-1
clone_size: few
cdr3_aa: CASSEVASSYNEQFF
cdr3_nt: TGTGCCAGCAGTGAAGTAGCAAGCTCCTACAATGAGCAGTTCTTC

d_call: NA
v_call: TRBV5-6
j_call: TRBJ2-3
clone_size: NA
cdr3_aa: CASSRTVTQYF
cdr3_nt: TGTGCCAGCAGTAGGACCGTGACGCAGTATTTT

d_call: NA
v_call: TRBV7-2
j_call: TRBJ1-6
clone_size: NA
cdr3_aa: CASAPGRDSPLHF
cdr3_nt: TGTGCCAGCGCGCCAGGGCGGGATTCACCCCTCCACTTT